This T cell receptor (beta chain) was captured in a study of CD8+ T cells in alopecia areata. The length of the CDR3 is 14 residues. The germline V and J ends were trimmed by 3 bases and 0 bases, with 8 bases remaining between them. Germline V gives CDR1 SNHLY, CDR2 FYNNEI. As to treatment: oral pan-JAK inhibitor, 5-10 mg twice daily. Sequencing relied on a cDNA template that was reverse transcribed from extracted RNA. Generated by immunoSEQ multiplex PCR, the TCRdb table keeps only in-frame clones and is missing some. This sample has over 100,000 clones; about 60% occur once, and the top ten carry 9% to 15%.

The chain combines TRBV2 with TRBJ1-2; D possibly corresponds to TRBD1 (5 bases). The sequences come from CD8+ T cells sorted from blood, collected at week 24, from a patient treated with tofacitinib. This sequence originates from a human donor with alopecia areata. CDR3 loop: CASSEGVANYGYTF. In DNA, the CDR3 is TGTGCCAGCAGTGAGGGGGTAGCTAACTATGGCTACACCTTC.